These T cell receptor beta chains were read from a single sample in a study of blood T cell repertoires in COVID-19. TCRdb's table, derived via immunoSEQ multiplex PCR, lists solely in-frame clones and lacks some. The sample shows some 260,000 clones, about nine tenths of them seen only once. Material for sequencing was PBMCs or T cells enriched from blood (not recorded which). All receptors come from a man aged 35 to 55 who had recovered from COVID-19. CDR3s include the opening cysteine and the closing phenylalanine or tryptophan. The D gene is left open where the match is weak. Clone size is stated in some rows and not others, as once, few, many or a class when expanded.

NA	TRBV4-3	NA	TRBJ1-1	CASSQVLEGLGAFF	TGCGCCAGCAGCCAAGTCTTGGAGGGACTGGGAGCTTTCTTT
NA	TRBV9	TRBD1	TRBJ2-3	CASSPYRGRYSDTQYF	TGTGCCAGCAGCCCATACAGGGGGCGTTATTCAGATACGCAGTATTTT
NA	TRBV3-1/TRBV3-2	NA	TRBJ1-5	CASSQDHSNQPQHF	TGTGCCAGCAGCCAAGATCATAGCAATCAGCCCCAGCATTTT
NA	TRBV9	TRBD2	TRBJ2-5	CASSDSLAAREETQYF	TGTGCCAGCAGCGACTCACTAGCGGCCCGAGAGGAGACCCAGTACTTC
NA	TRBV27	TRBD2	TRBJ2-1	CASRPGTIDNEQFF	TGTGCCAGCAGACCCGGGACTATAGACAATGAGCAGTTCTTC
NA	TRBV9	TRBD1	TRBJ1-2	CASSVAEGLTGHGYTF	TGTGCCAGCAGCGTAGCCGAGGGCCTGACAGGGCATGGCTACACCTTC
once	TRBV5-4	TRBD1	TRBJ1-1	CASRNRGLGNTEAFF	TGTGCCAGCAGAAACAGGGGCCTCGGAAACACTGAAGCTTTCTTT
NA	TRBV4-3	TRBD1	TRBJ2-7	CASSQRTGGALSEQYF	TGCGCCAGCAGCCAGCGGACAGGGGGGGCCTTATCCGAGCAGTACTTC
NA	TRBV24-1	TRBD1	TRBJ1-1	CATSDGTGGVAAFF	TGTGCCACCAGTGATGGGACAGGGGGGGTCGCGGCTTTCTTT
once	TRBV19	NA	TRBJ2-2	CASRQGPNTGELFF	TGTGCCAGTAGGCAGGGCCCGAACACCGGGGAGCTGTTTTTT
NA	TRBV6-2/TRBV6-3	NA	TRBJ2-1	CASSYSLAAAYNEQFF	TGTGCCAGCAGTTACTCCTTAGCGGCCGCTTACAATGAGCAGTTCTTC
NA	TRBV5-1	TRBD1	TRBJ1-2	CASSRTGDGYTF	TGCGCCAGCAGCCGGACAGGGGATGGCTACACCTTC
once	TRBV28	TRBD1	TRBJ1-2	CASSSGQGVEGYTF	TGTGCCAGCAGTTCCGGACAGGGGGTGGAAGGCTACACCTTC
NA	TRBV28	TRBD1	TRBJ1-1	CASSLIRTGVTEAFF	TGTGCCAGCAGTTTGATCAGGACAGGGGTTACTGAAGCTTTCTTT
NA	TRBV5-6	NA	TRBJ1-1	CASSTMTQVAFF	TGTGCCAGCAGCACTATGACTCAAGTGGCTTTCTTT
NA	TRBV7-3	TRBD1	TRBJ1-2	CASSLGTGDYGYTF	TGTGCCAGCAGCTTGGGGACAGGGGACTATGGCTACACCTTC
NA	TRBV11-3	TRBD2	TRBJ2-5	CASSPGLAGARETQYF	TGTGCCAGCAGCCCGGGACTAGCGGGAGCTAGGGAGACCCAGTACTTC
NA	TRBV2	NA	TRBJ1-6	CASQGLNSPLHF	TGTGCCAGCCAGGGATTAAATTCACCCCTCCACTTT
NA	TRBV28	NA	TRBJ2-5	CASSLDGIAVGFQETQYF	TGTGCCAGCAGTTTAGACGGGATTGCAGTGGGCTTCCAAGAGACCCAGTACTTC
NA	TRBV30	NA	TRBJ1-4	CAWSPGNEKLFF	TGTGCCTGGAGTCCCGGTAATGAAAAACTGTTTTTT
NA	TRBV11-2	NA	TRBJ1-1	CASSTGLATEAFF	TGTGCCAGCAGCACAGGGTTGGCCACTGAAGCTTTCTTT
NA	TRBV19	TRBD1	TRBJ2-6	CATRDRGGPSGANVLTF	TGTGCCACCAGAGACAGGGGGGGTCCGAGTGGGGCCAACGTCCTGACTTTC
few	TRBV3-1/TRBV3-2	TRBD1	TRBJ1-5	CASSQGTGDQPQHF	TGTGCCAGCAGCCAAGGGACAGGAGATCAGCCCCAGCATTTT
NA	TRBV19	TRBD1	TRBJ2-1	CASSRQGDSGNEQFF	TGTGCCAGTAGCAGACAGGGGGATTCAGGCAATGAGCAGTTCTTC
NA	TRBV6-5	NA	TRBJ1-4	CASQAVQNEKLFF	TGTGCCAGCCAGGCAGTGCAAAATGAAAAACTGTTTTTT
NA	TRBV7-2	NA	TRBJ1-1	CASSLLGNGGDTEAFF	TGTGCCAGCAGCTTACTCGGGAATGGGGGGGACACTGAAGCTTTCTTT
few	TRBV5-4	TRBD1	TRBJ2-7	CASSQGQGTLSYEQYF	TGTGCCAGCAGCCAAGGACAGGGCACTCTTTCCTACGAGCAGTACTTC
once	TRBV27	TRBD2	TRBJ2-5	CASSFGGRATETQYF	TGTGCCAGCAGTTTTGGCGGGAGGGCCACGGAGACCCAGTACTTC
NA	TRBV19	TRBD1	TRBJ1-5	CASSMGQGYSNQPQHF	TGTGCCAGTAGTATGGGACAGGGGTATAGCAATCAGCCCCAGCATTTT
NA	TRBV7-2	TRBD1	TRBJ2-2	CASTSGQGGAGELFF	TGTGCCAGCACCTCGGGACAGGGGGGGGCCGGGGAGCTGTTTTTT
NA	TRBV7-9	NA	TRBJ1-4	CASSSTAGSSGEKLFF	TGTGCCAGCAGCTCAACCGCCGGGTCCTCGGGTGAAAAACTGTTTTTT
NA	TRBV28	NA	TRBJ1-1	CASSPVVTEAFF	TGTGCCAGCAGTCCGGTGGTCACTGAAGCTTTCTTT
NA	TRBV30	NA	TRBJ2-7	CAWSVQGGYEQYF	TGTGCCTGGAGTGTACAAGGCGGCTACGAGCAGTACTTC
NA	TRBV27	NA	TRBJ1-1	CASSFEGAVGTEAFF	TGTGCCAGCAGTTTCGAAGGGGCGGTTGGTACTGAAGCTTTCTTT
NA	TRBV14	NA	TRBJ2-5	CASSPEYWETQYF	TGTGCCAGCAGCCCAGAGTACTGGGAGACCCAGTACTTC
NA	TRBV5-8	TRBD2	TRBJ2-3	CASSFSGGAGDTQYF	TGTGCCAGCAGCTTTAGCGGGGGGGCAGGAGATACGCAGTATTTT
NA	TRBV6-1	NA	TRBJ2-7	CASSELRSLSEQYF	TGTGCCAGCAGTGAATTACGGTCCCTATCCGAGCAGTACTTC
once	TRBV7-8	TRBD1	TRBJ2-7	CASSSLPATGGGEQYF	TGTGCCAGCAGCTCCCTTCCCGCGACAGGGGGCGGAGAGCAGTACTTC
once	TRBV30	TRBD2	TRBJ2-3	CAWSRGGLADPTDTQYF	TGTGCCTGGAGTCGGGGGGGACTAGCAGACCCCACAGATACGCAGTATTTT
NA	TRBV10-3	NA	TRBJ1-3	CAISNSGNTIYF	TGTGCCATCTCAAATTCTGGAAACACCATATATTTT
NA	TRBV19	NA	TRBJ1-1	CASSEWNTEAFF	TGTGCCAGTAGTGAGTGGAACACTGAAGCTTTCTTT
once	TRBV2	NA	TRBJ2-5	CASIPARGETQYF	TGTGCCAGCATTCCCGCTAGGGGTGAGACCCAGTACTTC
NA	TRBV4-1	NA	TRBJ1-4	CASSHPGEKLFF	TGCGCCAGCAGCCACCCAGGTGAAAAACTGTTTTTT
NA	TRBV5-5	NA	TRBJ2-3	CASSLERQGRSTQYF	TGTGCCAGCAGCTTGGAGCGGCAGGGGAGAAGTACGCAGTATTTT
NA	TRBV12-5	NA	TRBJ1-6	CASGLTPNNSPLHF	TGTGCTAGTGGACTGACACCCAATAATTCACCCCTCCACTTT
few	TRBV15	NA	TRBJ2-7	CATSRDRGSVEQYF	TGTGCCACCAGCAGAGACAGGGGATCAGTGGAGCAGTACTTC
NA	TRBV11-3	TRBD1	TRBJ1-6	CASSLRTGNPLHF	TGTGCCAGCAGCCTACGGACAGGGAATCCCCTCCACTTT
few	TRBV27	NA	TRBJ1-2	CASRAGGRGYTF	TGTGCCAGCAGGGCGGGGGGGCGAGGCTACACCTTC
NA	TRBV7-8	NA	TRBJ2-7	CASSLDRGGTYEQYF	TGTGCCAGCAGCTTAGACAGGGGGGGGACCTACGAGCAGTACTTC
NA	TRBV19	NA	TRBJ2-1	CASSSAVRGEQFF	TGTGCCAGTAGTTCGGCGGTGCGGGGAGAGCAGTTCTTC
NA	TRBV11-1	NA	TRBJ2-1	CASSLAGVNNEQFF	TGTGCCAGCAGCTTAGCGGGAGTTAACAATGAGCAGTTCTTC
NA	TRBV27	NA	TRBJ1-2	CASSLSGVPNYGYTF	TGTGCCAGCAGTTTATCAGGGGTACCTAACTATGGCTACACCTTC
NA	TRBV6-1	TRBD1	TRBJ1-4	CASSEVWGQGTEKLFF	TGTGCCAGCAGTGAAGTATGGGGACAGGGTACGGAAAAACTGTTTTTT
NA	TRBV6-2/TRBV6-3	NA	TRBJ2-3	CASSYPRPWVADTQYF	TGTGCCAGCAGTTACCCTAGGCCCTGGGTCGCAGATACGCAGTATTTT
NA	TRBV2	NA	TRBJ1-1	CASSEIVRDTEAFF	TGTGCCAGCAGTGAAATAGTCCGGGACACTGAAGCTTTCTTT
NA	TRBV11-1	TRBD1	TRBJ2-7	CASSSGQGSYEQYF	TGTGCCAGCAGCTCGGGACAGGGTTCCTACGAGCAGTACTTC
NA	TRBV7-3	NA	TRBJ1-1	CASSLLGFQGFTEAFF	TGTGCCAGCAGCTTACTCGGTTTTCAGGGGTTCACTGAAGCTTTCTTT
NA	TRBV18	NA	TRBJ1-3	CASSPLERGNTIYF	TGTGCCAGCTCACCACTGGAGCGGGGAAACACCATATATTTT
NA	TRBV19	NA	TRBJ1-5	CASSTRLPGLSNQPQHF	TGTGCCAGTAGTACCCGGCTTCCAGGCCTGAGCAATCAGCCCCAGCATTTT
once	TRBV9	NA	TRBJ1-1	CASSVYRNTEAFF	TGTGCCAGCAGCGTATACAGGAACACTGAAGCTTTCTTT